Here is one T cell receptor (beta chain) with its context. What it recognizes is unknown. Treatment described: roughly 20 received Ad26.COV2.S at low or high dose, single or two shots; 5 received placebo; per-sample allocation not given. It was on day 63 after the first vaccine or placebo injection that samples were taken. The protocol was immunoSEQ multiplex PCR, while the TCRdb copy is restricted to in-frame clones and leaves out a portion. This table holds approximately 360,000 clones, around four fifths found once. The CDR3 spans 14 residues. Deletions cut 2 bases from V and 0 bases from J, with 8 bases between. Germline V gene sequence: CDR1 SGHKS, CDR2 YYEKEE (reference sequence). This record comes from a study of Ad26.COV2.S vaccination and SARS-CoV-2 variants. Study-level background: Of the COV1001 trial arms, the Ad26.COV2.S arm included the donor. Study-wide results and caveats: Recipients given vaccine exceeded placebo recipients in spike-specific TCR breadth.

The TCR sequence derives from a person aged 18-65 years who received the Ad26.COV2.S COVID-19 vaccine or a placebo. This specimen was peripheral blood, taken in a trial of Ad26.COV2.S vaccine versus placebo. The V gene is TRBV5-5, the J gene TRBJ1-1; D gene unclear. CDR3 sequence reads: CASSLDGVNTEAFF. The CDR3, as DNA: TGTGCCAGCAGCTTAGACGGGGTGAACACTGAAGCTTTCTTT. Complete variable domain (other parts from reference TRBV5-5 and TRBJ1-1): DAGVTQSPTHLIKTRGQQVTLRCSPISGHKSVSWYQQVLGQGPQFIFQYYEKEERGRGNFPDRFSARQFPNYSSELNVNALLLGDSALYLCASSLDGVNTEAFFGQGTRLTVV.